The 7 T cell receptor beta chains below come from one sample, sequenced in a study of T cell changes during pregnancy in multiple sclerosis. Assay: immunoSEQ multiplex PCR; the TCRdb copy retains only in-frame clones and omits some. Here the sample spans about 85,000 clones, roughly 90% being singletons. The sample here was peripheral blood, taken in the first trimester of pregnancy. These receptors were obtained from a female donor with multiple sclerosis, enrolled in a pregnancy study.

The chain uses TRBV4-3 and TRBJ2-2; 7 bases are shared with TRBD2. V was pared by 0 bases and J by 6 bases, with 13 bases of the junction left unmatched. Germline assignment: CDR1 LGHNA and CDR2 YSLEER. This CDR3 comprises 18 residues. CDR3 sequence: CASSQDLGGGLGAGELFF. DNA for the CDR3: TGCGCCAGCAGCCAAGATCTGGGGGGAGGGCTGGGGGCCGGGGAGCTGTTTTTT.

The genes are TRBV6-5 and TRBJ2-3; 7 bases map to TRBD2. This CDR3 has 15 amino acids. Germline CDR1 and CDR2: MNHEY and SVGAGI. With V trimmed by 2 bases and J by 2 bases, 4 bases remained unmatched. In nucleotides, the CDR3 is TGTGCCAGCAGTTACGGGGGAGGGACCACAGATACGCAGTATTTT. This encodes CASSYGGGTTDTQYF.

This rearrangement joins TRBV28 to TRBJ2-7; tentative D call: TRBD1 (6 bases). Looked up from germline, CDR1 is MDHEN and CDR2 is SYDVKM. Trimming removed 10 bases at V and 7 bases at J, with 17 bases between. The CDR3 length is 12 residues. CDR3 sequence: CATNTGPGEQYF. As DNA, the CDR3 is TGTGCCACAAATACAGGGCCGGGGGAGCAGTACTTC. Complete variable domain (other parts from reference TRBV28 and TRBJ2-7): DVKVTQSSRYLVKRTGEKVFLECVQDMDHENMFWYRQDPGLGLRLIYFSYDVKMKEKGDIPEGYSVSREKKERFSLILESASTNQTSMYLCATNTGPGEQYFGPGTRLTVT.

The rearrangement joins TRBV6-6 to TRBJ2-2; 9 bases map to TRBD2. The V segment lost 2 bases and the J segment 6 bases; nucleotides outside the gene matches: 7. This CDR3 region has 16 residues. CDR1 is MNHNY, CDR2 SVGAGI, per germline (reference sequence). CDR3 nucleotide sequence: TGTGCCAGCAGTTACAGCGGGGGGCTCAGAGCCGGGGAGCTGTTTTTT. Its protein is CASSYSGGLRAGELFF.

The chain couples TRBV19 to TRBJ2-7; 10 nucleotides agree with TRBD1. This CDR3 is 15 amino acids long. Per germline, CDR1 LNHDA and CDR2 SQIVND (reference sequence). The J segment lost 2 bases and the V segment lost 1 base, leaving 2 bases of the junction unmatched. CDR3 bases: TGTGCCAGTAGTATAGTGGGGACAGGGGCCTACGAGCAGTACTTC. Protein product: CASSIVGTGAYEQYF.

The rearrangement joins TRBV4-1 to TRBJ1-1; 7 nucleotides align to TRBD1. Germline V gene lookup returns CDR1 MGHRA and CDR2 YSYEKL. V lost 3 bases to trimming and J lost 7 bases; unmatched junction nucleotides: 11. This CDR3 comprises 15 residues. CDR3: CASSHPETGSDEAFF. The CDR3 coding sequence is TGCGCCAGCAGCCACCCCGAGACAGGGTCGGATGAAGCTTTCTTT.

The J gene is TRBJ2-7, the V gene TRBV5-1; TRBD1 matches at 9 bases. In germline, CDR1 is SGHRS, CDR2 YFSETQ. CDR3 length: 13 amino acids. J lost 9 bases, V lost 4 bases, and 8 bases had no gene match. The CDR3 DNA reads TGCGCCAGCAGCCCCGGACAGGGGATTGTGCAGTACTTC. Encoded protein: CASSPGQGIVQYF.